This T cell receptor (beta chain) appears in the sequencing data of a study of Ad26.COV2.S vaccination and SARS-CoV-2 variants. Study background: Enrolled in COV1001, the donor was in the Ad26.COV2.S trial arm, which received the vaccine. By the intramuscular route, Ad26.COV2.S was given once, or twice 56 days apart. Study-wide findings and caveats: Comparability of non-spike TCR breadth was observed across vaccine and placebo recipients.

TCRdb's copy holds only in-frame clones and misses some; the assay was immunoSEQ multiplex PCR. In the table there are under 400,000 clones, roughly 91% of which are singletons. Points on this clone: Its cognate antigen is unknown.

The treatment was: some 19 received Ad26.COV2.S at low or high dose, single or two shots; about 5 received placebo; per-sample allocation not given. Day 63 after the first injection of vaccine or placebo was the sampling time. This specimen consisted of peripheral blood, obtained in a trial of Ad26.COV2.S vaccine versus placebo. The receptor was derived from a person aged 18-60 years who received the Ad26.COV2.S COVID-19 vaccine or a placebo.

This CDR3 is CASSQATGKGYGYTF. The CDR3 DNA sequence: TGTGCCAGCAGCCAAGCCACAGGGAAGGGCTATGGCTACACCTTC. This chain joins TRBV14 and TRBJ1-2; tentatively, D is TRBD1 (6 bases). Germline CDR1 and CDR2: SGHDN and FVKESK. CDR3 length equals 15 residues. The ends were cut back, 1 base at V and 4 bases at J, with 13 bases in the middle. The full variable domain, in which reference TRBV14 and TRBJ1-2 provide the parts outside the CDR3, is EAGVTQFPSHSVIEKGQTVTLRCDPISGHDNLYWYRRVMGKEIKFLLHFVKESKQDESGMPNNRFLAERTGGTYSTLKVQPAELEDSGVYFCASSQATGKGYGYTFGSGTRLTVV.